This is a list of T cell receptor beta chains from one sample in a study of cytomegalovirus exposure and HLA in healthy donors. Clones were sequenced by immunoSEQ multiplex PCR, and TCRdb holds only the in-frame ones, with some missing. This sample has about 98,000 clones, with under 75% found just once. The sample consisted of PBMCs. These receptors were collected from a man over 45 in good health and CMV-seronegative. The conserved cysteine and the conserved F or W are not part of the CDR3 here.

v_call	cdr3_aa
TRBV6-1	ASSEAGRVNTEAF
TRBV7-2	ASSHGTDYEQY
TRBV7-9	ASSLRTGANYGYT
TRBV5-6	ASSRDLPYGYT
TRBV6-6	ATSRGGDELNYGYT
TRBV27	ASSFSPTSLGYEQY
TRBV19	ASTPGGYTGELF
TRBV7-2	ASSLAFGTSGGSSYNEQF
TRBV21-1	ASSKAGPRGWLQPQH
TRBV7-2	ASSLGQGASQPQH
TRBV11-2	ASSPGGQSYNSPLH
TRBV2	ASLLDYSHEQY
TRBV9	ASSPGQGPSSYEQY
TRBV30	AWSVRSGVGEKLF
TRBV6-6	ASSSSLRQGGDTIY
TRBV6-5	ASSLGQPSYEQY
TRBV27	ASSFSTSGSFTGELF
TRBV19	ASSGLANTGELF
TRBV29-1	SVPGQAYEQY
TRBV19	ASSIDAAGIYEQY
TRBV9	ASSVALAGVTDTQY
TRBV19	ASSIGLAGGRLDEQF
TRBV7-2	ASRRGGNTGELF
TRBV30	AWSVMGGTEAF
TRBV6-5	ASSYSPTGQETQY
TRBV11-2	ASSAGQVS
TRBV28	ASSLVGQGLGGYT
TRBV19	ASSVGLADTQY